The source of this T cell receptor (beta chain) is a study of T cells in Graves' hyperthyroidism and ophthalmopathy. Diagnoses rested on clinical symptoms, serum thyroxine and TRAb, thyroid ultrasound and orbital computed tomography. Whole-study findings and limits: Blood also carried most thyroid clonotypes expanded above 0.001.

This clonotype turned up a few times. Its antigen is as yet unknown. Amplified TCR beta CDR3 regions derived from RNA transcripts. Primed by the HTBI set, a first-round RT-PCR was run on the TCR CDR3. TCRdb processed the multiplex PCR reads anew with MiXCR; each CDR3 protein has one entry. The table includes 500,000 to 600,000 distinct CDR3 sequences, roughly 46% detected once. The CDR3 covers 16 residues. The J segment lost 0 bases and the V segment lost 2 bases, leaving 6 bases of the junction unmatched. CDR1 and CDR2 (germline): SEHNR, FQNEAQ (reference sequence). This clonotype originated in an adult woman with Graves' disease, either hyperthyroidism or ophthalmopathy (not recorded which). The chain carries TRBV7-9 and TRBJ2-7; the match to TRBD2 covers 8 bases. Sequencing was carried out using peripheral blood or thyroid tissue (not recorded which). The CDR3 region has the DNA TGTGCCAGCAGCTTAAGCCACGGGAGGGCCTCCTACGAGCAGTACTTC. This codes for CASSLSHGRASYEQYF.